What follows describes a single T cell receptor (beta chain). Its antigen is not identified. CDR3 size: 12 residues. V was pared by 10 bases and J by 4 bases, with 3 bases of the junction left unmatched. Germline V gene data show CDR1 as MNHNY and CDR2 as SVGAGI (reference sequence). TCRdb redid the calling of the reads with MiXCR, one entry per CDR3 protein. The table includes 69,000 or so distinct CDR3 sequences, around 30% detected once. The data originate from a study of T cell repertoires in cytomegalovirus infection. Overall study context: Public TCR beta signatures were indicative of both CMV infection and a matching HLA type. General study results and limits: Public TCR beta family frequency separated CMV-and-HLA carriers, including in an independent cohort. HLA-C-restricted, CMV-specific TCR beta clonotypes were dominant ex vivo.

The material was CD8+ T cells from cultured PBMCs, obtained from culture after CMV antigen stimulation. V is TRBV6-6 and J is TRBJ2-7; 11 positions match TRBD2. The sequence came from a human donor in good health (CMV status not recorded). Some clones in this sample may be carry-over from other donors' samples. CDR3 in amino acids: CATGLAAYEQYF. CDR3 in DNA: TGTGCCACGGGACTAGCGGCTTACGAGCAGTACTTC.